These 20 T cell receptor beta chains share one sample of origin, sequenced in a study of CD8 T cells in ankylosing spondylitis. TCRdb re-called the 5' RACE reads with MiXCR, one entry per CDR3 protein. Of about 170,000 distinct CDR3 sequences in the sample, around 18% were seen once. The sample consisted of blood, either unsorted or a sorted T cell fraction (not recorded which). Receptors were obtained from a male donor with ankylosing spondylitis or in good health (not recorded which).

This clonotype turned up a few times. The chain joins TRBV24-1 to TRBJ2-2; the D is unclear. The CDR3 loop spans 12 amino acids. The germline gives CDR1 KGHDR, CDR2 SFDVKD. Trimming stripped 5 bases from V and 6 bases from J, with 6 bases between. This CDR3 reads CATSGSPGELFF. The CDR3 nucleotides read TGTGCCACCAGTGGCTCACCCGGGGAGCTGTTTTTT.

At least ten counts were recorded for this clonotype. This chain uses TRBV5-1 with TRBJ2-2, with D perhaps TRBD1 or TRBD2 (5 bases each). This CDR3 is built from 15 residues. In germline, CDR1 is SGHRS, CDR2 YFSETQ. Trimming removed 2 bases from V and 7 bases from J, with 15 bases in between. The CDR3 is CASSFPGAAIGELFF. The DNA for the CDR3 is TGCGCCAGCAGCTTCCCCGGGGCCGCGATCGGGGAGCTGTTTTTT.

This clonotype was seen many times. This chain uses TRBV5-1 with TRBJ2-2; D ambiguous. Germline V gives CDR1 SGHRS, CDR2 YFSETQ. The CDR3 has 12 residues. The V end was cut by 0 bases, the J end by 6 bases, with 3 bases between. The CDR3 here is CASSLVAGELFF. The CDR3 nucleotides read TGCGCCAGCAGCTTGGTGGCCGGGGAGCTGTTTTTT. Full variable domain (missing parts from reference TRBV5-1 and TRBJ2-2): KAGVTQTPRYLIKTRGQQVTLSCSPISGHRSVSWYQQTPGQGLQFLFEYFSETQRNKGNFPGRFSGRQFSNSRSEMNVSTLELGDSALYLCASSLVAGELFFGEGSRLTVL.

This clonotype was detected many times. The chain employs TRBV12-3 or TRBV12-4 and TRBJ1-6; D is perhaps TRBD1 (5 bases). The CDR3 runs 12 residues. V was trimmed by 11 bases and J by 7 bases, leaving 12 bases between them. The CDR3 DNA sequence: TGTGCCTCCGGGACCTCCAATTCACCCCTCCACTTT. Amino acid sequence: CASGTSNSPLHF.

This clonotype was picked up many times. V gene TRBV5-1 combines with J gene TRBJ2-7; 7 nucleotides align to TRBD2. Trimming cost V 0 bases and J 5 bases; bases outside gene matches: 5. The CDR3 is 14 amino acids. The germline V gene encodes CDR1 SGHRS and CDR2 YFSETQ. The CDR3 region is CASSLVVREDEQYF. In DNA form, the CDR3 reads TGCGCCAGCAGCTTGGTGGTACGGGAGGACGAGCAGTACTTC.

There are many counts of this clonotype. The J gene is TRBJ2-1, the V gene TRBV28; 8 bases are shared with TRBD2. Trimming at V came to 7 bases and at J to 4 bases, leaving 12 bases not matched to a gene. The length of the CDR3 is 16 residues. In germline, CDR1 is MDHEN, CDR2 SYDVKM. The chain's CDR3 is CASTSNLAGSYNEQFF. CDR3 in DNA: TGTGCCAGCACTTCAAACCTAGCGGGTTCTTACAATGAGCAGTTCTTC.

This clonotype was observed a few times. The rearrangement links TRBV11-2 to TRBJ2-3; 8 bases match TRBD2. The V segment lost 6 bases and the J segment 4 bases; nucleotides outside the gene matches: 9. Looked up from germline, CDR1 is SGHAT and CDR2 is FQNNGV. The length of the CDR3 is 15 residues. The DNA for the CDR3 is TGTGCCAGCAGGATGGGTACTAGCGGATCAGATACGCAGTATTTT. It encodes CASRMGTSGSDTQYF.

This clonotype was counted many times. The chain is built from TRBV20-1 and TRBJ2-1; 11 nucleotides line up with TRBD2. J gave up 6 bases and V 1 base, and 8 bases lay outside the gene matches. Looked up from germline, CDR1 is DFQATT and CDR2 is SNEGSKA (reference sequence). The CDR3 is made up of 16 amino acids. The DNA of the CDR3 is TGCAGTGCTAGAGGTCTACTAGCGGGAGTAAGCAATGAGCAGTTCTTC. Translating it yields CSARGLLAGVSNEQFF.

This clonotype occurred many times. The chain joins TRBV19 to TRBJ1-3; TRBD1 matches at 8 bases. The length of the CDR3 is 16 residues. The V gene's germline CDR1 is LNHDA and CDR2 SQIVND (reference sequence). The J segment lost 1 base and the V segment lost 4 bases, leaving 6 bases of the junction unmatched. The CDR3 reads CASSTGQGLSGNTIYF. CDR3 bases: TGTGCCAGTAGTACCGGACAGGGACTATCTGGAAACACCATATATTTT.

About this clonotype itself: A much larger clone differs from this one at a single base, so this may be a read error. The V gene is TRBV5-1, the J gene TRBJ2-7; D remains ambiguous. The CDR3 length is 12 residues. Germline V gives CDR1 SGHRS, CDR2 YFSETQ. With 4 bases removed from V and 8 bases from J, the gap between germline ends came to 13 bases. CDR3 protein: CASSPIGNKQYF. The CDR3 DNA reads TGCGCCAGCAGCCCGATTGGGAACAAGCAGTACTTC. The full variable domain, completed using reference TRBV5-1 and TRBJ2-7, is KAGVTQTPRYLIKTRGQQVTLSCSPISGHRSVSWYQQTPGQGLQFLFEYFSETQRNKGNFPGRFSGRQFSNSRSEMNVSTLELGDSALYLCASSPIGNKQYFGPGTRLTVT.

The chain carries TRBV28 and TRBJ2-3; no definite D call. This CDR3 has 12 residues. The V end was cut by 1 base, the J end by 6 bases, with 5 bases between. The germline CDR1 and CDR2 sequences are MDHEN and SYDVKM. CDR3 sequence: CASSLSIDTQYF. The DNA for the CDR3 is TGTGCCAGCAGTTTATCGATCGATACGCAGTATTTT.

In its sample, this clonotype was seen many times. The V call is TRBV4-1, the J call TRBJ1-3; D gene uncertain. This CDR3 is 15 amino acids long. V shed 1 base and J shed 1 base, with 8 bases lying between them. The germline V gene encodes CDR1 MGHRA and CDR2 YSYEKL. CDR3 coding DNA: TGCGCCAGCAGCCAAGGGCGAGGGTCTGGAAACACCATATATTTT. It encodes CASSQGRGSGNTIYF.

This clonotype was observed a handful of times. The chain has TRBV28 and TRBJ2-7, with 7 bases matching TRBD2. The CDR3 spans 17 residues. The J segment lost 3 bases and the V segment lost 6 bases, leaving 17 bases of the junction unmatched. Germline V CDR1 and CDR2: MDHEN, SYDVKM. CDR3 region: CASSSRVSGLVYYEQYF. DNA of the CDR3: TGTGCCAGCAGCTCCAGAGTTAGCGGGTTAGTCTACTACGAGCAGTACTTC. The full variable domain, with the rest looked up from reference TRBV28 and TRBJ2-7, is DVKVTQSSRYLVKRTGEKVFLECVQDMDHENMFWYRQDPGLGLRLIYFSYDVKMKEKGDIPEGYSVSREKKERFSLILESASTNQTSMYLCASSSRVSGLVYYEQYFGPGTRLTVT.

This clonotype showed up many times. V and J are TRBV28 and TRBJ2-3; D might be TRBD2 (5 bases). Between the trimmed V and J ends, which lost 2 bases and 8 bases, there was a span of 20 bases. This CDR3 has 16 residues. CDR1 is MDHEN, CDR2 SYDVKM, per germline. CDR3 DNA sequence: TGTGCCAGCAGTTTACGCCCACTAGTTCGGAAGGCTACGCAGTATTTT. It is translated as CASSLRPLVRKATQYF.

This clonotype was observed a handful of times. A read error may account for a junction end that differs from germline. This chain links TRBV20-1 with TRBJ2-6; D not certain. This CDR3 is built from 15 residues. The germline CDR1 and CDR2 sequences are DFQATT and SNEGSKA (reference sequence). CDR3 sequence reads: CSARARSSGTNVLTF. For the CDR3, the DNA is TGCAGTGCTAGGGCACGCAGCTCTGGGACCAACGTCCTGACTTTC.

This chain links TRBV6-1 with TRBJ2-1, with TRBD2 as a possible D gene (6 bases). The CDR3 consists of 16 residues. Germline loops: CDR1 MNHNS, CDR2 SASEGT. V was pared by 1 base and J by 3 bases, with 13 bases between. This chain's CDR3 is CASSEVIAAIYNEQFF. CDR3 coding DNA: TGTGCCAGCAGTGAAGTAATAGCGGCCATCTACAATGAGCAGTTCTTC.

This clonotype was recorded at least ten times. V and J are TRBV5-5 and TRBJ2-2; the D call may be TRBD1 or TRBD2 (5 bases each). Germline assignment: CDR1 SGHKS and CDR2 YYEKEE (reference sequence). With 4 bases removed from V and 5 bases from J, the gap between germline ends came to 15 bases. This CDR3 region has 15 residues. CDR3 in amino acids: CASSPGTPGTGELFF. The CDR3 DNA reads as TGTGCCAGCAGCCCCGGGACGCCCGGGACCGGGGAGCTGTTTTTT.

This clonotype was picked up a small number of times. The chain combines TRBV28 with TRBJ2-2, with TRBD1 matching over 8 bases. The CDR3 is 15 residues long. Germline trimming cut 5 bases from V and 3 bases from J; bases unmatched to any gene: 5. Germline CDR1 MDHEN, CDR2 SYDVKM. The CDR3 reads CASSPQDRDTGELFF. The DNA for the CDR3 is TGTGCCAGCAGTCCTCAGGACAGGGACACCGGGGAGCTGTTTTTT.

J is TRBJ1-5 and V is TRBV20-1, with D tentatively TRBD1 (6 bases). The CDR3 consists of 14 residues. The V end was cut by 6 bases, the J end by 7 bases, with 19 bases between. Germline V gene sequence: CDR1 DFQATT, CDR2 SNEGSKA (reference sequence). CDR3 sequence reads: CSAGGQQEGQPQHF. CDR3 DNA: TGCAGTGCGGGGGGGCAACAAGAGGGACAGCCCCAGCATTTT.

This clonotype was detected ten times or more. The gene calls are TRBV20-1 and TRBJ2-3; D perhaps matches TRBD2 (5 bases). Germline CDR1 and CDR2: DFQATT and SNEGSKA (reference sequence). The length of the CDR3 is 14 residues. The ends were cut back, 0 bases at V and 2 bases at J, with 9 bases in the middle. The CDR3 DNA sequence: TGCAGTGCTAGAGATGAGGGATCCACAGATACGCAGTATTTT. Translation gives CSARDEGSTDTQYF.